This T cell receptor (beta chain) was sequenced in a study of cytomegalovirus exposure and HLA in healthy donors. Study details: Clustering assigned roughly 81% of the roughly 370 genotyped donors to the Caucasian-associated ancestry cluster.

The CDR3 is made up of 16 amino acids. In germline, CDR1 is MNHEY, CDR2 SVGAGI. Trimming removed 1 base at V and 5 bases at J, with 14 bases between. PCR employed 60 Vbeta and 13 Jbeta primers. Here immunoSEQ multiplex PCR was the method, and the copy in TCRdb shows in-frame clones only, minus some. The table records about 160,000 clones, 75% to 85% of them present only once. V usage is TRBV6-5 and J usage is TRBJ2-2; D is perhaps TRBD2 (6 bases). The specimen sequenced was PBMCs. This sequence originates from a man between 50 and 59 years old in good health and CMV-seropositive. In DNA, the CDR3 is TGTGCCAGCAGTTACTTGCCAGCTAGCGTTACCGGGGAGCTGTTTTTT. Amino acid sequence: CASSYLPASVTGELFF.